This is a list of T cell receptor beta chains from one sample in a study of prognosis after radiotherapy for stage I lung cancer. TCRdb independently ran MiXCR on the multiplex PCR reads; one entry per CDR3 protein. The repertoire holds 12,000 or so distinct CDR3 sequences, with around 40% as singletons. The material sequenced was PBMCs, taken before or after stereotactic body radiation therapy (not recorded which). The receptors originated from a donor aged 50 or older with non-small cell lung cancer. CDR3s include the opening cysteine and the closing phenylalanine or tryptophan. A D gene is named only where the DNA matches it firmly. Where a row states a size, it is once, few, many or the class of an expanded clone; other rows omit it.

J,size,D,V,DNA,CDR3
TRBJ2-3,NA,TRBD1,TRBV6-5,TGTACCAGAAGTTACGGGACAGCCCGCACAGATACGCAGTATTTT,CTRSYGTARTDTQYF
TRBJ2-7,NA,NA,TRBV2,TGTGCCAGCAGTGAAACAGTTTTCAGAAGCGCTTACGAGCAGTACTTC,CASSETVFRSAYEQYF
TRBJ1-3,many,NA,TRBV9,TGTGCCAGCAGCGTAGTGTCGTCGGGCTCTGGAAACACCATATATTTT,CASSVVSSGSGNTIYF
TRBJ2-2,many,NA,TRBV11-2,TGTGCCAGCAGCTATAGCGGGAACACCGGGGAGCTGTTTTTT,CASSYSGNTGELFF
TRBJ1-6,NA,TRBD1,TRBV28,TGTGCCAGCAGTTTGTACTACAGGGGATATAATTCACCCCTCCACTTT,CASSLYYRGYNSPLHF
TRBJ1-2,many,TRBD1,TRBV30,TGTGCCTGGAGAAGTTGGACAGGGAACTATGGCTACACCTTC,CAWRSWTGNYGYTF
TRBJ2-1,many,NA,TRBV18,TGTGCCAGCTCACCGGCACTGGGACCCCAATACAATGAGCAGTTCTTC,CASSPALGPQYNEQFF
TRBJ1-2,medium-sized,NA,TRBV7-3,TGTGCCAGCAGCTTATCGGGCCAGGTTCCCTATGGCTACACCTTC,CASSLSGQVPYGYTF
TRBJ1-1,medium-sized,NA,TRBV18,TGTGCCAGCTCACCTTTCTCCGGGCACATGAACACTGAAGCTTTCTTT,CASSPFSGHMNTEAFF
TRBJ1-6,medium-sized,NA,TRBV12-3/TRBV12-4,TGTGCCAGCAGTCTCGGGGGGAGTAATTCACCCCTCCACTTT,CASSLGGSNSPLHF
TRBJ2-3,NA,NA,TRBV7-9,TGTGCCAGCAGCCCCGGGGGTCGGGGGACGCATTATTTT,CASSPGGRGTHYF
TRBJ2-7,NA,TRBD2,TRBV20-1,TGCAGTGCTTCCGGGACTAGCGTCTCCTACGGGCAGTACTTC,CSASGTSVSYGQYF
TRBJ1-2,many,TRBD1,TRBV9,TGTGCCAGCAGCGTAGGGGGGGCAGGGGGCATCTATGGCTACACCTTC,CASSVGGAGGIYGYTF
TRBJ1-2,many,NA,TRBV9,TGTGCCAGCAGCCTCCCCAACAGTGCTAACTATGGCTACACCTTC,CASSLPNSANYGYTF
TRBJ2-5,many,NA,TRBV10-2,TGCGCCAGCGGAGGAGGGACCCAGTACTTC,CASGGGTQYF
TRBJ2-2,medium-sized,NA,TRBV12-3/TRBV12-4,TGTGCCAGCCTCTTCGGGTTGGACACCGGGGAGCTGTTTTTT,CASLFGLDTGELFF
TRBJ1-6,NA,TRBD1,TRBV6-4,TGTGCCAGCAGGCGGACGGGACAGGGGCGTTCACCCCTCCACTTT,CASRRTGQGRSPLHF
TRBJ2-1,many,TRBD2,TRBV19,TGTGCCAGTAGCATTGGACTAGCGGGAGGTAATGAGCAGTTCTTC,CASSIGLAGGNEQFF
TRBJ2-5,many,NA,TRBV29-1,TGCAGCGTTCTGGGGGGCTCAGGGGAGACCCAGTACTTC,CSVLGGSGETQYF
TRBJ2-3,many,NA,TRBV6-2/TRBV6-3,TGTGCCAGCAGTTATGGTTGGGGGGTTCGGATAAGAAGCACAGATACGCAGTATTTT,CASSYGWGVRIRSTDTQYF
TRBJ2-3,many,NA,TRBV15,TGTGCCACCAGTCGTGGGACGAGCACAGATACGCAGTATTTT,CATSRGTSTDTQYF
TRBJ2-2,once,NA,TRBV11-2,TGTGCCAGCAGCTTTAACCCCGGGGTAAACACCGGGGAGCTGTTTTTT,CASSFNPGVNTGELFF
TRBJ2-1,many,TRBD2,TRBV5-8,TGTGCCAGCAGTCGGGGGAGCGGGAACAACAATGAGCAGTTCTTC,CASSRGSGNNNEQFF
TRBJ2-3,many,NA,TRBV3-1,TGTGCCAGCAGCCCCTATTCAGGCACAGATACGCAGTATTTT,CASSPYSGTDTQYF
TRBJ2-7,NA,TRBD2,TRBV7-6,TGTACCAGCAGCTTCGCGGCTAGCGGGAGTGGTTACGAGCAGTACTTC,CTSSFAASGSGYEQYF
TRBJ2-7,many,NA,TRBV12-3/TRBV12-4,TGTGCCAGCAGTTTTAAGGTCGGGGCCTACGAGCAGTACTTC,CASSFKVGAYEQYF
TRBJ2-1,medium-sized,TRBD2,TRBV6-1,TGTGCCAGCACCTACGGGACTAGCGGCGATTGGATGAACAATGAGCAGTTCTTC,CASTYGTSGDWMNNEQFF
TRBJ1-1,many,NA,TRBV20-1,TGCAGTGCTAGTGAAGGAGGAGCCTTTTTTAGTGAAGCTTTCTTT,CSASEGGAFFSEAFF
TRBJ2-7,many,NA,TRBV20-1,TGCAGTGCTAGTGGTTCCGGGGGCAGGGCCTACGAGCAGTACTTC,CSASGSGGRAYEQYF
TRBJ2-7,NA,NA,TRBV14,TGTGCCAGCAGCCTGATACAGGGTGGCGAGCAGTACTTC,CASSLIQGGEQYF